The sequence of this TCR beta chain was determined in a study of shared clonotypes between healthy human individuals. Study-level information: There were three CD4 naive, three CD4 memory, two CD8 naive and one CD8 memory plates per donor. Study observations and caveats: Blood was the sole source, and tissue repertoires probably differ.

CD45RO-negative cells were positively selected for CCR7, leaving out terminally differentiated effector memory CD45RA+ cells. Data came from immunoSEQ multiplex PCR; TCRdb stores just in-frame clones and leaves some out. The repertoire holds roughly 600,000 clones, with roughly 98% as singletons. The CDR3 extends over 13 amino acids. The V and J ends lost 4 bases and 0 bases respectively, with 7 bases between them. CDR1 and CDR2 from the germline V gene are SQVTM and ANQGSEA. Note on this clone: Its antigen is still unknown.

The V and J genes are TRBV29-1 and TRBJ1-3; D unclear. The sample comprised naive CD8+ T cells sorted from blood. This sequence originates from a man aged 30-40 years in good health. CDR3 in DNA: TGCAGCGTTGTTGGGGACTCTGGAAACACCATATATTTT. Protein product: CSVVGDSGNTIYF.